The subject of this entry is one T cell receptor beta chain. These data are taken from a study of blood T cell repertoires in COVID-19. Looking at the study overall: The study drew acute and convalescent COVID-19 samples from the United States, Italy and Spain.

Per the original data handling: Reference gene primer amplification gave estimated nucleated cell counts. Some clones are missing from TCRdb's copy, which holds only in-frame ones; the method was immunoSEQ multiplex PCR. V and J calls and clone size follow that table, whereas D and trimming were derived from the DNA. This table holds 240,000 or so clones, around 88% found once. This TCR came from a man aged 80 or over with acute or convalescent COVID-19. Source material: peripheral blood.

The CDR3 region has the DNA TGTGCCAGCAGCTTAGTGGGTTCCGGGACAAACACTGAAGCTTTCTTT. This encodes CASSLVGSGTNTEAFF. The rearrangement links TRBV7-2 to TRBJ1-1; the D gene is possibly TRBD1 (6 bases). The CDR3 is 16 amino acids. Germline V gene sequence: CDR1 SGHTA, CDR2 FQGNSA. Trimming left V 1 base short and J 2 bases short, with 14 bases between.